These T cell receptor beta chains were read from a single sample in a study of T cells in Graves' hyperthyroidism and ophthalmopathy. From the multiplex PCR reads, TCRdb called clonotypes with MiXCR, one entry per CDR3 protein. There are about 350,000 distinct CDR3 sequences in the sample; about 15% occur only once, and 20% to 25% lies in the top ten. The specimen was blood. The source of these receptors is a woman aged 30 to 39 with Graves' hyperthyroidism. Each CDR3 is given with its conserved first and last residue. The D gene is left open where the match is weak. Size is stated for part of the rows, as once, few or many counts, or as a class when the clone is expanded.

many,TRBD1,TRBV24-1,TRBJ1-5,CATGPKTGAPGQPQHF,TGTGCCACCGGCCCTAAGACAGGGGCCCCAGGTCAGCCCCAGCATTTT
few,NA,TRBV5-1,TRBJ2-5,CASSLYTSGETQYF,TGCGCCAGCAGCTTGTACACTAGTGGCGAGACCCAGTACTTC
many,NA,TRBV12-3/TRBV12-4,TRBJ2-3,CASSLRLGFTDTQYF,TGTGCCAGCAGTTTAAGGTTAGGATTCACAGATACGCAGTATTTT
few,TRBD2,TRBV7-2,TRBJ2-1,CASSFKGLAGVGEQFF,TGTGCCAGCAGCTTCAAGGGTCTAGCGGGAGTTGGTGAGCAGTTCTTC
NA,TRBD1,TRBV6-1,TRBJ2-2,CARYRGLNTGELFF,TGTGCCAGATACAGGGGCCTTAACACCGGGGAGCTGTTTTTT
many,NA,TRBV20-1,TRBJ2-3,CSAREQPDTQYF,TGCAGTGCTAGAGAACAGCCAGATACGCAGTATTTT
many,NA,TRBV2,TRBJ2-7,CASSDRRNDEVYF,TGTGCCAGCAGTGATCGCAGGAATGACGAGGTGTACTTC
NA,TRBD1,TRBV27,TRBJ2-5,CASSYWDRVNQETQYF,TGTGCCAGCAGTTACTGGGACAGGGTAAACCAAGAGACCCAGTACTTC
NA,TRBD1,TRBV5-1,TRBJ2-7,CASSFTGQGYEQYF,TGCGCCAGCAGCTTCACGGGACAGGGGTACGAGCAGTACTTC
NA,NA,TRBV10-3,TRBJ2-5,CTISEGGGGSETQYF,TGTACCATCAGTGAGGGAGGCGGGGGCTCGGAGACCCAGTACTTC
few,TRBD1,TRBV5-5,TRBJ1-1,CASSLAHWTGANTEAFF,TGTGCCAGCAGCTTGGCCCATTGGACAGGGGCGAACACTGAAGCTTTCTTT
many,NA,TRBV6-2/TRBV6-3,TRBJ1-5,CASTNGGQPQHF,TGTGCCAGCACTAACGGTGGTCAGCCCCAGCATTTT
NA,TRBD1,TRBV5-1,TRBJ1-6,CASSLKDRDNSPLHF,TGCGCCAGCAGCTTGAAGGACAGGGACAATTCACCCCTCCACTTT
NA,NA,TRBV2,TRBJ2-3,CASSDWQTSTDTQYF,TGTGCCAGCAGTGATTGGCAAACTAGCACAGATACGCAGTATTTT
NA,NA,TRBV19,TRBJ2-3,CASSYQGFSDTQYF,TGTGCCAGTAGTTATCAAGGCTTCTCTGATACGCAGTATTTT
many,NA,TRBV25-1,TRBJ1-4,CASSETPEGNEKLFF,TGTGCCAGCAGTGAAACCCCGGAAGGTAATGAAAAACTGTTTTTT
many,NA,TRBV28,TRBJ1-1,CASSLLQGGDTEAFF,TGTGCCAGCAGTCTATTACAGGGAGGGGACACTGAAGCTTTCTTT
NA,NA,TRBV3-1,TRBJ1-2,CASSQWTAYYGYTF,TGTGCCAGCAGCCAGTGGACAGCCTACTATGGCTACACCTTC
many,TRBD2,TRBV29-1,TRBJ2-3,CSVPDTPGLAGGRSTDTQYF,TGCAGCGTCCCCGATACTCCGGGACTAGCGGGAGGCCGCTCCACAGATACGCAGTATTTT
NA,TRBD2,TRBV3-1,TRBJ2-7,CASSPHWEGYEQYF,TGTGCCAGCAGCCCCCATTGGGAGGGCTACGAGCAGTACTTC
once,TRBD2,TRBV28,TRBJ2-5,CASSLFGSGRPRKETQYF,TGTGCCAGCAGTTTATTCGGTAGCGGGAGGCCGAGGAAGGAGACCCAGTACTTC
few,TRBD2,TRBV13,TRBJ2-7,CASSLGRSGESSYEQYF,TGTGCCAGCAGCTTAGGCCGGAGCGGGGAGAGCTCCTACGAGCAGTACTTC
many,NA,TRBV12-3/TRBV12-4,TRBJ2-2,CASSPGGKRTGELFF,TGTGCCAGCAGTCCAGGGGGGAAGAGGACCGGGGAGCTGTTTTTT
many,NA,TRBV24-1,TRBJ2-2,CATSDLNLGKNTGELFF,TGTGCCACCAGTGATTTGAATCTGGGCAAGAACACCGGGGAGCTGTTTTTT
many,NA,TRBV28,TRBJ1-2,CASTPSGRQNYGYTF,TGTGCCAGCACCCCCTCAGGTCGACAGAACTATGGCTACACCTTC
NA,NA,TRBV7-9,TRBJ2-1,CASSLDLAPTGEQFF,TGTGCCAGCAGCTTAGATCTAGCCCCTACGGGGGAGCAGTTCTTC
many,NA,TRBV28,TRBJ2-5,CASSLPFGRGEETQYF,TGTGCCAGCAGTTTACCTTTCGGCAGGGGAGAAGAGACCCAGTACTTC
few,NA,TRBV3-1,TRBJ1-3,CASSRHGRGISGNTIYF,TGTGCCAGCAGCCGCCACGGAAGGGGGATCTCTGGAAACACCATATATTTT
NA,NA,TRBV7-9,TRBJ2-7,CASSLAGLYEQYF,TGTGCCAGCAGCTTAGCGGGCCTATACGAGCAGTACTTC
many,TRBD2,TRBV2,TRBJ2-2,CASKRGGRDTGELFF,TGTGCCAGCAAGCGGGGAGGTAGGGACACCGGGGAGCTGTTTTTT
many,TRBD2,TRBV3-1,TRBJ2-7,CASSHYGTSGSYEQYF,TGTGCCAGCAGCCATTACGGGACTAGCGGTTCCTACGAGCAGTACTTC
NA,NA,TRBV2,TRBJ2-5,CASSEAGQGGRRADRSEETQYF,TGTGCCAGCAGTGAAGCCGGACAAGGCGGGCGAAGGGCTGATAGATCGGAAGAGACCCAGTACTTC
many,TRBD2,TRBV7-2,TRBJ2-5,CASSYGTSGRIWETQYF,TGTGCCAGCAGCTACGGGACTAGCGGGAGGATATGGGAGACCCAGTACTTC
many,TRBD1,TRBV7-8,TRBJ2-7,CASSLGGRGLREQYF,TGTGCCAGCAGCTTAGGAGGCAGGGGGCTTAGGGAGCAGTACTTC
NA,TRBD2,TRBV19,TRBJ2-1,CASTGGGRGEQFF,TGTGCCAGTACGGGCGGGGGGAGGGGTGAGCAGTTCTTC
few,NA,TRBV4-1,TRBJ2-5,CASSQDPNSGETQYF,TGCGCCAGCAGCCAGGATCCTAACAGCGGGGAGACCCAGTACTTC
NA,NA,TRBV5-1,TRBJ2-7,CASSTSGTHSYEQYF,TGCGCCAGCAGCACCAGCGGGACACATTCCTACGAGCAGTACTTC
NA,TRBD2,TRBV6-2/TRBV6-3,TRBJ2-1,CASDTSGPYNEQFF,TGTGCCAGCGACACTAGCGGCCCTTACAATGAGCAGTTCTTC
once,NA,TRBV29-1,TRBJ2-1,CSVDAGTEIYNEQFF,TGCAGCGTTGACGCCGGGACTGAGATTTACAATGAGCAGTTCTTC
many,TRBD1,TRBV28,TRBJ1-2,CASTAGGGYTF,TGTGCCAGCACCGCAGGGGGCGGCTACACCTTC